This T cell receptor beta chain was sequenced for a study of shared clonotypes between healthy human individuals. Overall study results and limits: A small donor pool kept down the genetic and exposure-history diversity that was represented.

For this clone: Antigen specificity is unknown.

Method: immunoSEQ multiplex PCR; TCRdb's copy keeps in-frame clones and lacks some. The table records roughly 2,500,000 clones, roughly 93% of them present only once. The CDR3 runs to 14 residues. Germline V gene data show CDR1 as MNHEY and CDR2 as SVGAGI. The V gene end was trimmed by 3 bases and the J gene end by 4 bases; junction bases not matched to a gene: 4. The rearrangement uses TRBV6-5 and TRBJ2-7; 9 nucleotides match TRBD2. This clonotype was obtained from a man in his late teens or twenties in good health. Some clones in this sample may be carry-over from other donors' samples. Sequencing input: naive CD4+ T cells from PBMCs. Noted subset: CD45RA+ positively selected. The CDR3 region has the DNA TGTGCCAGCAGTTATCAAGCGGGAGGTTACGAGCAGTACTTC. Protein sequence: CASSYQAGGYEQYF.